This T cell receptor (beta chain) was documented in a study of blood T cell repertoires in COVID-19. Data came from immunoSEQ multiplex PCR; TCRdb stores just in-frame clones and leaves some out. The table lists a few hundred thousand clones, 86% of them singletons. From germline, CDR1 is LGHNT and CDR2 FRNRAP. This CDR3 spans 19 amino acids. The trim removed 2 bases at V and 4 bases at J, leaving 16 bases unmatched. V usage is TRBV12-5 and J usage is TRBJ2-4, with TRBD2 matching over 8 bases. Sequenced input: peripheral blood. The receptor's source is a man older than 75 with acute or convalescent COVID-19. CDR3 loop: CASGLRPPTSGGEKNIQYF. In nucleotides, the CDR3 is TGTGCTAGTGGTTTGCGGCCACCTACTAGCGGAGGGGAGAAAAACATTCAGTACTTC.